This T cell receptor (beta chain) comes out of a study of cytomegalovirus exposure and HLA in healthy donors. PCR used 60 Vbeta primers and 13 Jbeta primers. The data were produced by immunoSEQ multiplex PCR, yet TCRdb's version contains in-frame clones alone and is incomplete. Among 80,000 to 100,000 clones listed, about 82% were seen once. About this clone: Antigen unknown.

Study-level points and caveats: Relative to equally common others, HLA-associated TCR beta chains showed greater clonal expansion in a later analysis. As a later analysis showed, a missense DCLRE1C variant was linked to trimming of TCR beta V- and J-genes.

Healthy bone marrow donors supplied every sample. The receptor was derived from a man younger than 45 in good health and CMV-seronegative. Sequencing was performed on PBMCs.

The CDR3, as DNA: TGCGCCAGCAGCTCCCGGGGGAACACTGAAGCTTTCTTT. It codes for CASSSRGNTEAFF. This chain links TRBV5-1 with TRBJ1-1; D call uncertain. The CDR3 length is 13 residues. V was clipped by 3 bases and J by 1 base, with 7 bases between them. Germline-derived CDR1 and CDR2 are SGHRS and YFSETQ.